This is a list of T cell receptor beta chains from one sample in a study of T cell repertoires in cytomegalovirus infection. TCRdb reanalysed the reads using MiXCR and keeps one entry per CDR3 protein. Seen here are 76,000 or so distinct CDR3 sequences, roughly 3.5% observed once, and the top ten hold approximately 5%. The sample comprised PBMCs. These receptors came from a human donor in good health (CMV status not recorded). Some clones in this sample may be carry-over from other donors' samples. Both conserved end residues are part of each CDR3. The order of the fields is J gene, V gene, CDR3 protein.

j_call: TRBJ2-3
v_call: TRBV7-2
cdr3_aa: CASSPPFTAISDTQYF

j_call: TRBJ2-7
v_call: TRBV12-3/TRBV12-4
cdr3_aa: CASGPQWDEQYF

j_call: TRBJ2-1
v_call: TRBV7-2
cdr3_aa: CASSKRPQGAYNEQFF

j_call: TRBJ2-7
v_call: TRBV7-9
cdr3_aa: CASSLVRGGPTYEQYF

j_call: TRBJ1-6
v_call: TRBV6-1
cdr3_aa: CASSELNRAYNSPLHF

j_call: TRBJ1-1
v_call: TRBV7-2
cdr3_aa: CASSLDSRGTEAFF

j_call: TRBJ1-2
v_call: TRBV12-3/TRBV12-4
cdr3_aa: CASSPGFTYGYTF

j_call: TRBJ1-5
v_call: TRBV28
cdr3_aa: CASRKGNQPQHF

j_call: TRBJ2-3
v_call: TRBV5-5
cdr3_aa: CASSLDGVRSTDTQYF

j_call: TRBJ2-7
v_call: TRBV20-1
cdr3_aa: CSASQLRGSYEQYF

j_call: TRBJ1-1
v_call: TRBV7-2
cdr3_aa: CASSFDPLSTEAFF

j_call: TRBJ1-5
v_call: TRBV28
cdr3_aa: CASSLWGGKQPQHF

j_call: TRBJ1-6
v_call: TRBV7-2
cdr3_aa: CASSTRDSYKSPLHF

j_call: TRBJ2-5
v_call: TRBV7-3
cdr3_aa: CASRLSRGGETQYF

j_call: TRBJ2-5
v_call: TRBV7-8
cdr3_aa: CASSLVRMVGQETQYF

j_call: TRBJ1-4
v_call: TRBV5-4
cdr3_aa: CASSLRGRSEKLFF

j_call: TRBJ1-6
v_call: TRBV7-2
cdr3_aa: CASSDPGVNSYNSPLHF

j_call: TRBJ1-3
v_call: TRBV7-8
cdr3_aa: CASSLAEIGRNTIYF

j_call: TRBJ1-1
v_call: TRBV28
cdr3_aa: CASSFTGTGTEAFF

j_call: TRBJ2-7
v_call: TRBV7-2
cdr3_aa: CASSFFAGAYEQYF

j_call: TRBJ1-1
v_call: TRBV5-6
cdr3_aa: CASSLQGAIEAFF

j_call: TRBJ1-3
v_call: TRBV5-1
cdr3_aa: CASWNEPNSGNTIYF

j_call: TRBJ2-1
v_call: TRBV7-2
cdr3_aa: CASSPQGGYNEQFF

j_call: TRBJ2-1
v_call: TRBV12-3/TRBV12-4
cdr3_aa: CASSLASGGGNEQFF

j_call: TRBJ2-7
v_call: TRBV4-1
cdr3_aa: CASSLRGTGENEQYF

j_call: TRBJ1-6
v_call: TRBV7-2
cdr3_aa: CASSLGDRDHPALHF

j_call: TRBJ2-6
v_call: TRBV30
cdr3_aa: CAWSVSPGANVLTF

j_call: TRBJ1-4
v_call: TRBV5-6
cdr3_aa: CASSRRLSTNEKLFF

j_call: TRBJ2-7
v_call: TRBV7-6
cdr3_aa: CASSLGFGYEQYF

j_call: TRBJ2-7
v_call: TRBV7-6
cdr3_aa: CASSLRVGGQVPDYEQYF

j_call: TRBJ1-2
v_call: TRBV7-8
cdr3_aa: CASSLEWGDYGYTF

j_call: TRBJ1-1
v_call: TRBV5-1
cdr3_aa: CASSLIPNRDMNTEAFF

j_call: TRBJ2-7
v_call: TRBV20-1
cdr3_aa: CSARAGGTRAVGSYAQYF

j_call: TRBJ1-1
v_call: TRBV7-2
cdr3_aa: CASSLISGGPNTEAFF

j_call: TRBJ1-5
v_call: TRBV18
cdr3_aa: CASSAQRGTGEQPQQF

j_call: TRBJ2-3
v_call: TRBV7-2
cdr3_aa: CASSQVDWVAGGEGADTQYF

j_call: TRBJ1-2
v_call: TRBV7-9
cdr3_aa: CASSYGSNYGYTF

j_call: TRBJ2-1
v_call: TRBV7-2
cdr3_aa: CASSLIPSGGYNEQFF

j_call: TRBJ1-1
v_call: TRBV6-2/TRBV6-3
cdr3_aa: CASSPETRSPEAFF

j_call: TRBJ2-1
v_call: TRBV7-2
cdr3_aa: CASSPPCEQFF

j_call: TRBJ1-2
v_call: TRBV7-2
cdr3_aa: CASSFPGQLYGYTF

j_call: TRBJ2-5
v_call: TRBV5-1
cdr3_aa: CASSLTSSGETQYF

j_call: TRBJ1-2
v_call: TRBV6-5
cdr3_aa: CASSYSTGGNGYTF

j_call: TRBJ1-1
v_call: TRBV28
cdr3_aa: CASRNTEAFF

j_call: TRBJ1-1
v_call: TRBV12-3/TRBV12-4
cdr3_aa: CASTYGGRTTEAFF

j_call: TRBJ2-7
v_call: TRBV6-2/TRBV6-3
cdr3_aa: CASSFGQYEQYF

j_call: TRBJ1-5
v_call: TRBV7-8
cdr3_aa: CASSLVVRPGQPQHF

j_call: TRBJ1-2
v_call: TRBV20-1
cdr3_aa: CSAGRDNYGYTF

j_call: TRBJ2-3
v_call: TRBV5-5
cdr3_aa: CVSSRTGITDTQYF

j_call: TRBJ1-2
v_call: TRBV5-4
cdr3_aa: CASSFSENYGYTF

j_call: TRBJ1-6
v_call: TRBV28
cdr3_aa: CASSLRQTNSPLHF

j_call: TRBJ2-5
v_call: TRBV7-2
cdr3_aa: CASSSNGVSQETQYF

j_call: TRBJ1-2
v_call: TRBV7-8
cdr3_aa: CASSLGGRGRSGGYTF

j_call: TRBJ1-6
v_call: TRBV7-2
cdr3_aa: CASSLKGGVHSPLHF

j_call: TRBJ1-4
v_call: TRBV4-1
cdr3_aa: CASSQGAGGNEKLFF

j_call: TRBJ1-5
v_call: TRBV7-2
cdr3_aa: CASSLVQGLNQPQHF

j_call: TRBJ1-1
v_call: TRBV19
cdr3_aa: CASSIFDGGVPEAFF

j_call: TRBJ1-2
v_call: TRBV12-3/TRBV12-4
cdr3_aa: CASSLSDSYYGYTF

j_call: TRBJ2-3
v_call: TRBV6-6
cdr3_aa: CASSNRLGERDRLGQYF

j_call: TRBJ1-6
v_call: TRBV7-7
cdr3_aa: CASSLRQYHNSPLHF